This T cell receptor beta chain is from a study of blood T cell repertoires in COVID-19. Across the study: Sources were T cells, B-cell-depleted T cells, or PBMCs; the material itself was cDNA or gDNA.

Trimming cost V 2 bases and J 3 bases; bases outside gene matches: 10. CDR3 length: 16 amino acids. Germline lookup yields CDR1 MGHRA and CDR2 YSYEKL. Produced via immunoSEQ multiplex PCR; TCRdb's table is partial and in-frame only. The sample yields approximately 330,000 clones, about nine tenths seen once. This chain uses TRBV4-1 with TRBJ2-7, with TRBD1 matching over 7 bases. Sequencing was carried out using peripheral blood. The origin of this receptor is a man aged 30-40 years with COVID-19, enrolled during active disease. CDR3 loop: CASSQNQGGRSYEQYF. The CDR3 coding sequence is TGCGCCAGCAGCCAAAATCAAGGGGGCCGGAGCTACGAGCAGTACTTC.